The present T cell receptor beta chain was sequenced within a study of shared clonotypes between healthy human individuals. CDR1 and CDR2 (germline): SGHTA, FQGTGA. The CDR3 length is 16 residues. V dropped 1 base and J dropped 4; count of bases not matched to a gene: 5. Repertoires were generated with immunoSEQ multiplex PCR, while TCRdb's copy carries only in-frame clones and drops some. The top ten hold roughly 0.45% of the sample, which has approximately 1,500,000 clones, around 98% seen once. Sequencing input: naive CD4+ T cells sorted from blood. Specified subset: CD45RA+ positively selected. The genes are TRBV7-3 and TRBJ2-2; 8 bases agree with TRBD2. The source of this sequence is a man younger than 45 in good health. DNA of the CDR3: TGTGCCAGCAGCTTAATGGGACTAGGGGTCACCGGGGAGCTGTTTTTT. It codes for CASSLMGLGVTGELFF. Complete variable domain (other parts from reference TRBV7-3 and TRBJ2-2): GAGVSQTPSNKVTEKGKYVELRCDPISGHTALYWYRQSLGQGPEFLIYFQGTGAADDSGLPNDRFFAVRPEGSVSTLKIQRTERGDSAVYLCASSLMGLGVTGELFFGEGSRLTVL.